Sequencing of this T cell receptor beta chain was carried out in a study of T cell responses to AZD1222 COVID-19 vaccine (TCRdb year 2021). About the investigation overall: Because spike-specific TCR depth and breadth did not differ between the two schedules, AZD1222 recipients who got a second dose at roughly 4 weeks were pooled with those who got a second dose at roughly 12 weeks. A total of about 230 trial participants underwent TCR sequencing, of whom nearly 210 received two doses of AZD1222 and 26 received two doses of the MenACWY control vaccine. Enrollment into the trials was organized by age into subgroups of 18-55, 56-69 and 70-plus years, and those subgroups contained roughly 140, 27 and 60 TCR-sequenced participants, respectively. Broader findings and caveats from the paper: No day 14 peak-response samples were available, so repertoires were characterized only after the peak T cell response. Spike-specific TCR breadth and depth rose significantly after two AZD1222 doses compared with day 0 and with MenACWY recipients. CD4 TCRs associated with the vaccine covered the entire spike protein, and the dominant responses were in regions 160-218 and 743-854. Nearly half of unique spike-specific TCRs reportedly recognized epitopes outside regions mutated in the B.1.351 and B.1.1.7 variants. In the small 56-69-year group, the increase in depth fell short of significance, most likely because of low power. Only five or six AZD1222 recipients were SARS-CoV-2 seropositive at baseline, limiting conclusions about previously exposed vaccinees. Most participants were white British and females outnumbered males, and the authors suggested that clonal diversity may have been underestimated.

The CDR3 regions of human TCRbeta chains were subjected to immunosequencing. The original methods were these. TCRs in the repertoires were matched against a reference library of SARS-CoV-2-specific TCRs that had been generated with the MIRA antigen-specificity platform. Breadth meant the fraction of unique TCRs that were SARS-CoV-2-associated, whereas depth meant the fraction of total T cells that were SARS-CoV-2-associated. Using the MIRA data, every spike-specific TCR was mapped to the spike region that the TCR reacted to and assigned to either a CD4 or a CD8 class. Log10-transformed breadth and depth values were compared by one-way ANOVA with Sidak's multiple comparisons tests. The table was pulled from immuneACCESS by TCRdb, which kept in-frame rearrangements only. Such tables lose some clones; where checked, under half of the loss comes from unresolved V genes, and the rest has no known cause. V and J calls and clone size are copied from that table; D and trimming were computed from the DNA. The sample data list 85,000 to 100,000 clones, and approximately 86% of these were observed just once. The biggest ten clones account for 5.5% to 7% of the sample.

The time point label for this specimen denotes: baseline before first vaccination. The vaccinee samples were drawn from two UK trials, COV001 and COV002, one of which was a single-blind randomized controlled phase 2/3 trial testing AZD1222 (ChAdOx1 nCoV-19) in healthy adults. Trial participant PBMC samples were collected at day 0 and day 28 after the second dose for TCRbeta chain sequencing. Including cysteine and phenylalanine, the CDR3 has 16 amino acids. The CDR3 DNA has 48 bases and is translated from base 1. At the junction V is shortened by 0 bases and J by 0 bases, with 11 bases in between. The germline V gene (reference sequence) specifies MNHEY as CDR1 and SMNVEV as CDR2. Note on this clone: It lacks a known antigen. It has no much larger one-base neighbor in the sample; base qualities were not kept.

The sequence links TRBV27 to TRBJ1-1, with no D gene named confidently. The sequencing here drew on peripheral blood, taken on day 0 of AZD1222 vaccination. The clonotype was recovered from an adult in good health. The CDR3 in this case is CASSLSKPGMNTEAFF. The DNA sequence reads TGTGCCAGCAGTTTATCGAAGCCGGGGATGAACACTGAAGCTTTCTTT.